The T cell receptor (beta chain) under discussion was sequenced for a study of high-grade serous ovarian cancer treatment subgroups. Regarding this clone: Its cognate antigen is unknown.

Points from the study as a whole: TCR relatedness rose with neoantigen level and trended with mutation load. Repertoire similarity ranged about 0.1 to 0.85 between tumors of one patient.

CDR3 length equals 15 residues. Germline V gene lookup returns CDR1 MDHEN and CDR2 SYDVKM. V trimming: 4 bases; J trimming: 3 bases; junction bases outside the gene matches: 9. Assay: immunoSEQ multiplex PCR; the TCRdb copy retains only in-frame clones and omits some. Of 2,500 to 3,000 clones listed, just under 75% were seen once; the top ten hold approximately 13%. Tumor samples were obtained before definitive surgery or chemotherapy. This TCR was recovered from a human donor with high-grade serous ovarian cancer. Sequenced material: tumor tissue. This rearrangement joins TRBV28 to TRBJ2-7, with 7 bases identical to TRBD2. CDR3 bases: TGTGCCAGCAGTTACGGACTAGTGTTGAGCTACGAGCAGTACTTC. Its protein product is CASSYGLVLSYEQYF.